The 11 T cell receptor beta chains listed next were all sequenced from one sample in a study of tumor and adjacent non-tumor tissue in lung cancer. This sample's RNA came from whole unsorted tissue. The library came from three nested PCR rounds adapted from ARM-PCR protocols. TCRdb processed the multiplex PCR reads anew with MiXCR; each CDR3 protein has one entry. The sample gives some 74,000 distinct CDR3 sequences, 72% of which show up once; around 10% is in the top ten. Sequenced: lung tumor tissue. The receptors here all came from a woman aged 40 to 50 with non-small cell lung cancer.

The genes are TRBV11-2 and TRBJ1-1; D is ambiguous. This CDR3 has 13 residues. The germline CDR1 and CDR2 sequences are SGHAT and FQNNGV. Deletions cut 5 bases from V and 3 bases from J, with 10 bases between. In nucleotides, the CDR3 is TGTGCCAGCAGCCTTGTGGGTGACACTGAAGCTTTCTTT. This translates into CASSLVGDTEAFF.

About this clonotype: The junction differs from germline at one of its ends, possibly a read error. The chain uses TRBV6-1 and TRBJ2-1; 8 nucleotides line up with TRBD2. This CDR3 region has 15 residues. Looked up from germline, CDR1 is MNHNS and CDR2 is SASEGT. This CDR3 is CASRLAVEPYDEQLF. The CDR3 region has the DNA TGTGCCAGCAGACTAGCGGTGGAACCCTACGATGAGCAGTTATTC.

V and J are TRBV11-3 and TRBJ1-3, with D unresolved. Trimming removed 3 bases at V and 9 bases at J, with 12 bases between. Looked up from germline, CDR1 is SGHNT and CDR2 is YENEEA. CDR3 length: 13 residues. The CDR3 DNA is TGTGCCAGCAGCTTGGATCCCATTGGCACCATATATTTT. This translates into CASSLDPIGTIYF.

About this clonotype itself: This sequence may be a read error, since a much larger clone differs from it by one base. V and J are TRBV19 and TRBJ2-4; D is undetermined. Germline lookup yields CDR1 LNHDA and CDR2 SQIVND (reference sequence). The V end was cut by 9 bases, the J end by 0 bases, with 6 bases between. The CDR3 has 12 amino acids. CDR3 loop: CASVQAKNIQYF. CDR3 DNA: TGTGCCAGCGTTCAAGCCAAAAACATTCAGTACTTC.

Note on this clonotype: A read error is possible here, since a much larger clone lies one base away. The chain uses TRBV29-1 and TRBJ1-2; D is uncertain. This CDR3 spans 13 amino acids. The germline V gene has CDR1 SQVTM and CDR2 ANQGSEA. CDR3 sequence: CSIESPDGYGYTF. CDR3 in DNA: TGCAGCATTGAATCTCCGGACGGCTATGGCTACACCTTC.

On this clonotype: This sequence may be a read error, since a much larger clone differs from it by one base. J is TRBJ2-1 and V is TRBV19; no reliable D call. Germline-derived CDR1 and CDR2 are LNHDA and SQIVND (reference sequence). The length of the CDR3 is 14 residues. The CDR3 reads CASSIRRVYNELFF. The CDR3 DNA follows: TGTGCCAGTAGTATTCGGCGAGTATACAATGAGCTGTTCTTC.

As regards this clonotype: The junction departs from germline at one end; a sequencing error may be responsible. This chain joins TRBV29-1 and TRBJ2-7, with D possibly being TRBD2 (6 bases). In germline, CDR1 is SQVTM, CDR2 ANQGSEA. The CDR3 runs 13 residues. CDR3 in amino acids: CSILTGGAYEQYF. The CDR3 DNA sequence: TGCAGCATTCTTACCGGGGGTGCCTACGAACAGTACTTC.

The chain is built from TRBV4-1 and TRBJ2-1; 13 nucleotides agree with TRBD2. Germline V lookup: CDR1 MGHRA, CDR2 YSYEKL. This CDR3 has 15 amino acids. The trim removed 4 bases at V and 10 bases at J, leaving 7 bases unmatched. The CDR3: CASSPTSGGVLEQFF. The CDR3 nucleotides are TGCGCCAGCAGCCCCACTAGCGGGGGGGTCTTAGAGCAGTTCTTC.

As to this clonotype: Lacking the conserved final phenylalanine or tryptophan, this CDR3 likely reflects a read error. This chain joins TRBV11-2 and TRBJ1-6, with unresolved D. Germline V CDR1 and CDR2: SGHAT, FQNNGV. The CDR3 has 15 residues. This CDR3 reads CASSLASGNYSPLHI. CDR3 coding DNA: TGTGCCAGCAGTTTAGCCTCGGGGAATTATTCACCCCTCCACATT.

The CDR3 spells CASNSDPRVEKLFF. CDR3 nucleotides: TGCGCCAGCAACTCGGATCCGCGGGTTGAAAAACTGTTTTTT. V and J are TRBV5-1 and TRBJ1-4; no clear D. V shed 6 bases and J shed 7 bases, with 16 bases lying between them. The CDR3 has 14 amino acids. Germline loops: CDR1 SGHRS, CDR2 YFSETQ.

The V and J genes are TRBV11-3 and TRBJ2-5; no firm D call. The CDR3 is made up of 14 amino acids. Looked up from germline, CDR1 is SGHNT and CDR2 is YENEEA. Between the trimmed V and J ends, which lost 10 bases and 4 bases, there was a span of 19 bases. CDR3 residues: CANSESGVVETQYF. The CDR3 DNA sequence: TGTGCCAACTCCGAAAGTGGGGTCGTAGAGACCCAGTACTTC. The full variable domain, completed using reference TRBV11-3 and TRBJ2-5, is EAGVVQSPRYKIIEKKQPVAFWCNPISGHNTLYWYLQNLGQGPELLIRYENEEAVDDSQLPKDRFSAERLKGVDSTLKIQPAELGDSAVYLCANSESGVVETQYFGPGTRLLVL.